The 23 T cell receptor beta chains listed next were all sequenced from one sample in a study of CD8+CD57+ T cells in acquired aplastic anemia (dated by TCRdb to about 2018). Patients chosen for sequencing had shown expansion of CD8+CD57+ cells by flow cytometry. Sequencing used an Illumina HiSeq 2000. Genomic DNA was used as template for profiling of TCR beta VDJ combinations and CDR3 sequences. Clones were called with MiXCR by TCRdb after fastp trimmed the public reads at Q25, and only in-frame beta chains were retained. Rows are unified per CDR3 protein, each entry keeping the most common DNA and genes. The sample records a few hundred thousand distinct CDR3 sequences, almost 50% of which are singletons. The top ten clonotypes cover about 20% of the sample. What was sequenced was sorted CD4+, CD8+, or CD8+CD57+ T cells (not recorded which) from PBMCs. All receptors derive from a human donor with aplastic anemia.

This clonotype has ten or more counts. V gene TRBV6-1 combines with J gene TRBJ1-2; the D gene is possibly TRBD1 (6 bases). Looked up from germline, CDR1 is MNHNS and CDR2 is SASEGT. The ends were cut back, 6 bases at V and 1 base at J, with 9 bases in the middle. The CDR3 length is 13 residues. The CDR3 is CASRDSFNYGYTF. CDR3 nucleotide sequence: TGTGCCAGCAGGGACAGTTTTAACTATGGCTACACCTTC.

CDR3: CAISNLAIGADTQYF. Here the CDR3 DNA reads TGTGCCATCAGTAACCTAGCAATCGGGGCAGATACGCAGTATTTT. The chain has TRBV10-3 and TRBJ2-3; maybe TRBD2 (5 bases). Germline lookup yields CDR1 ENHRY and CDR2 SYGVKD. The V and J ends lost 5 bases and 4 bases respectively, with 16 bases between them. CDR3 size: 15 residues.

The gene calls are TRBV12-3 or TRBV12-4 and TRBJ2-5, with unresolved D. Trimming removed 3 bases from V and 9 bases from J, with 14 bases in between. The CDR3 consists of 13 residues. CDR3 DNA sequence: TGTGCCAGCAGTTTCGATGTCGATCAGCCCCAGTACTTC. This codes for CASSFDVDQPQYF.

V gene TRBV30 combines with J gene TRBJ1-3, with D uncertain. The V end lost 0 bases, the J end lost 2 bases, and 11 bases lay between the germline ends. This CDR3 is 15 amino acids long. Per germline, CDR1 GTSNPN and CDR2 SVGIG (reference sequence). The CDR3 DNA follows: TGTGCCTGGAGTGTACGGCAGACCACTGGAAACACCATATATTTT. Amino acid sequence: CAWSVRQTTGNTIYF.

J is TRBJ1-3 and V is TRBV7-9; D not resolved. CDR3 length equals 14 residues. V was trimmed by 4 bases and J by 3 bases, leaving 10 bases between them. CDR1 and CDR2 (germline): SEHNR, FQNEAQ (reference sequence). In DNA form, the CDR3 reads TGTGCCAGCAGCTATCCCTCAGGTGGAAACACCATATATTTT. Translation: CASSYPSGGNTIYF.

V usage is TRBV5-4 and J usage is TRBJ2-7, with D perhaps given as TRBD1 or TRBD2 (5 bases each). This CDR3 is 15 amino acids long. Germline lookup yields CDR1 SGHNT and CDR2 YYREEE (reference sequence). The ends were cut back, 1 base at V and 5 bases at J, with 16 bases in the middle. This chain's CDR3 is CASSLPPSRGHEQYF. For the CDR3, the DNA is TGTGCCAGCAGCTTGCCTCCGTCAAGGGGACACGAGCAGTACTTC.

As DNA, the CDR3 is TGCGCCAGCAGCCAGTACGGGACAGGGGATGGCTACACCTTC. This translates into CASSQYGTGDGYTF. The chain employs TRBV5-1 and TRBJ1-2, with 10 bases lining up with TRBD1. The V gene's germline CDR1 is SGHRS and CDR2 YFSETQ. This CDR3 is built from 14 residues. Trimming at V came to 4 bases and at J to 6 bases, leaving 6 bases not matched to a gene. The entire variable domain, with the rest obtained from reference TRBV5-1 and TRBJ1-2, is as follows: KAGVTQTPRYLIKTRGQQVTLSCSPISGHRSVSWYQQTPGQGLQFLFEYFSETQRNKGNFPGRFSGRQFSNSRSEMNVSTLELGDSALYLCASSQYGTGDGYTFGSGTRLTVV.

Remarks on this clonotype: Relative to the germline gene, one junction end is altered; a read error may explain this. This chain joins TRBV3-1 and TRBJ1-1; TRBD1 is a possible D gene (5 bases). Germline V gene sequence: CDR1 LGHDT, CDR2 YNNKEL (reference sequence). The CDR3 has 12 residues. CDR3 DNA: TGTGCCAGCAGCCAGAGGGGCACTGAAGCTTCCTTT. Residues: CASSQRGTEASF.

V and J are TRBV10-3 and TRBJ1-1; no definite D call. This CDR3 region has 12 residues. Per germline, CDR1 ENHRY and CDR2 SYGVKD. The V gene lost 5 bases and the J gene lost 1 base, with 5 bases spanning the gap. The CDR3 loop reads CAISPSNTEAFF. The CDR3 DNA reads as TGTGCCATCAGTCCCTCGAACACTGAAGCTTTCTTT.

This clonotype was seen a handful of times. A single base separates this from a much larger clone, so it may be a read error. The chain couples TRBV12-3 or TRBV12-4 to TRBJ2-2; D perhaps matches TRBD1 (5 bases). V gave up 6 bases and J gave up 6 bases, with 11 bases separating them. The CDR3 has 13 residues. CDR3 protein: CASRGHNAGELFF. The CDR3 coding sequence is TGTGCCAGCAGAGGACATAACGCCGGGGAGCTGTTTTTT.

The chain couples TRBV25-1 to TRBJ2-1; TRBD2 matches at 7 bases. Germline trimming cut 5 bases from V and 6 bases from J; bases unmatched to any gene: 4. Germline CDR1 and CDR2: MGHDK and SYGVNS. This CDR3 is built from 13 residues. CDR3 nucleotides: TGTGCCAGCAGTAATCCGGGGGGCAATGAGCAGTTCTTC. Protein: CASSNPGGNEQFF.

This clonotype came up many times. The genes are TRBV6-1 and TRBJ2-4; perhaps TRBD1 as D (6 bases). V lost 6 bases to trimming and J lost 0 bases, with 15 bases between them. The germline V gene encodes CDR1 MNHNS and CDR2 SASEGT. The CDR3 is 16 residues long. CDR3 in amino acids: CASRSTGQVAKNIQYF. The CDR3 nucleotides are TGTGCCAGCAGATCGACAGGTCAGGTAGCCAAAAACATTCAGTACTTC.

This clonotype was counted at least ten times. In nucleotides, the CDR3 is TGTGCCAGCACCCTCCCGGGCTCTGGGGCCAACGTCCTGACTTTC. Its protein is CASTLPGSGANVLTF. The chain has TRBV12-3 or TRBV12-4 and TRBJ2-6; D remains unclear. There are 15 residues in the CDR3. The V end was cut by 7 bases, the J end by 0 bases, with 10 bases between.

As to this clonotype: A much larger clone differs from this one at a single base, so this may be a read error. The J gene is TRBJ1-6, the V gene TRBV19; D remains unclear. The CDR3 loop spans 13 amino acids. Germline V gene sequence: CDR1 LNHDA, CDR2 SQIVND (reference sequence). This CDR3 reads CAWTGDRGSSLHF. The CDR3 coding sequence is TGTGCCTGGACTGGGGATCGGGGTTCATCCCTCCACTTT.

In regard to this clonotype: The junction shows a germline mismatch at one end, possibly a read error. The J gene is TRBJ1-6, the V gene TRBV20-1, with 7 positions matching TRBD1. This CDR3 has 13 residues. Germline lookup yields CDR1 DFQATT and CDR2 SNEGSKA (reference sequence). This CDR3 is CSSTGNYNPPLHF. For the CDR3, the DNA is TGCAGTTCGACAGGGAACTATAATCCACCCCTCCACTTT.

The chain has TRBV27 and TRBJ2-3; D is unclear. V lost 5 bases and J 9 bases, leaving 18 bases between the germline ends. The CDR3 extends over 14 amino acids. CDR1 and CDR2 from the germline V gene are MNHEY and SMNVEV (reference sequence). CDR3 bases: TGTGCCAGCAGTCTCAGTCGGGCTAGGTACACGCAGTATTTT. This gives the protein CASSLSRARYTQYF.

The chain is built from TRBV5-1 and TRBJ2-3, with 11 nucleotides matching TRBD2. The CDR3 sequence is 16 residues long. Germline lookup yields CDR1 SGHRS and CDR2 YFSETQ. With 7 bases clipped from V and 2 bases from J, the junction kept 9 bases outside the gene matches. DNA of the CDR3: TGCGCCAGCGTCAGGGGTAGCGGGGGGGCCACAGATACGCAGTATTTT. As protein: CASVRGSGGATDTQYF.

This clonotype was observed many times. V usage is TRBV20-1 and J usage is TRBJ1-1, with a possible D match to TRBD1 (5 bases). The CDR3 sequence is 15 residues long. V was trimmed by 0 bases and J by 5 bases, leaving 16 bases between them. Germline V gene data show CDR1 as DFQATT and CDR2 as SNEGSKA (reference sequence). CDR3 sequence reads: CSARDPEGRGTEAFF. The DNA for the CDR3 is TGCAGTGCTAGAGACCCCGAGGGGAGGGGAACTGAAGCTTTCTTT.

This clonotype was picked up many times. The chain combines TRBV6-5 with TRBJ1-3; the D is unclear. This CDR3 contains 16 residues. Trimming pared 0 bases from V and 0 bases from J, leaving 9 bases between. CDR1 is MNHEY and CDR2 is SVGAGI in the germline V gene. CDR3 sequence: CASSYSRGSSGNTIYF. In nucleotides, the CDR3 is TGTGCCAGCAGTTACTCGAGAGGGAGCTCTGGAAACACCATATATTTT.

CDR3 nucleotides: TGTGCCAGCAGTTTCATAGTCTGGCATTCACCCCTCCACTTT. Translation: CASSFIVWHSPLHF. The chain combines TRBV27 with TRBJ1-6; D unresolved. V lost 3 bases to trimming and J lost 8 bases, with 11 bases between them. Germline loops: CDR1 MNHEY, CDR2 SMNVEV (reference sequence). The CDR3 sequence is 14 residues long.

V usage is TRBV10-1 and J usage is TRBJ2-7; D is undetermined. Germline assignment: CDR1 WNHNN and CDR2 SYGVQD (reference sequence). The CDR3 loop spans 9 amino acids. The CDR3 nucleotides are TGCCCCCGAACAGTTGAGCAGTACTTC. It codes for CPRTVEQYF.

The rearrangement joins TRBV28 to TRBJ2-7, with D maybe TRBD1 (7 bases). This CDR3 has 11 residues. Germline V lookup: CDR1 MDHEN, CDR2 SYDVKM. Between the trimmed V and J ends, which lost 9 bases and 7 bases, there was a span of 13 bases. In nucleotides, the CDR3 is TGTGCCAGTCATCAGGGGGGAGAGCAGTACTTC. It translates to CASHQGGEQYF.

Concerning this clonotype: A much larger clone is a single base away; this may be a read error. This sequence joins TRBV7-2 and TRBJ1-4; the D is unclear. The CDR3 length is 13 residues. In germline, CDR1 is SGHTA, CDR2 FQGNSA. In DNA form, the CDR3 reads TGTGCCAGCAGCTTAAGTTTGGGCAGGAACCCCTTATTT. Encoded protein: CASSLSLGRNPLF.